This T cell receptor (beta chain) was obtained from a study of tumor-infiltrating lymphocytes in oesophageal squamous cell carcinoma. A single record per CDR3 protein comes from TCRdb applying MiXCR to the PCR reads. The data show over 15,000 distinct CDR3 sequences, 35% to 45% seen once. This CDR3 contains 9 residues. CDR1 ENHRY and CDR2 SYGVKD come from the germline V gene. As concerns this clonotype: At one end, the junction sequence differs from germline, possibly due to a read error.

This sequence was found in a male donor with esophageal squamous cell carcinoma. The sample was esophageal tumor tissue. The chain uses TRBV10-3 and TRBJ1-5, with D unresolved. This CDR3 reads CSPPRPQHF. As DNA, the CDR3 is TGCTCCCCCCCGAGGCCCCAGCATTTT.